Sequencing of this T cell receptor (beta chain) was carried out in a study of blood T cell repertoires in COVID-19. Sequenced by immunoSEQ multiplex PCR; TCRdb stores in-frame clones only, minus some. The sample carries some 250,000 clones, 83% recorded once. Germline V gene data show CDR1 as SGHKS and CDR2 as YYEKEE (reference sequence). V shed 1 base, J shed 1 base, and the junction held 4 bases outside the gene matches. The CDR3 contains 15 residues. V usage is TRBV5-5 and J usage is TRBJ1-1, with TRBD1 matching over 7 bases. This TCR was recovered from a man aged 35-49 years with active or convalescent COVID-19. Input material: peripheral blood. CDR3 protein: CASSLSGQKNTEAFF. Written as DNA, the CDR3 is TGTGCCAGCAGCTTGTCGGGACAGAAGAACACTGAAGCTTTCTTT.